The rows below give T cell receptor beta chains drawn from one sample of a study of blood T cell repertoires in COVID-19. Sequenced by immunoSEQ multiplex PCR; TCRdb stores in-frame clones only, minus some. In the table there are roughly 120,000 clones, about three quarters of which are singletons. Sample: peripheral blood. These receptors originate from a human donor with acute or convalescent COVID-19. The donor label of this sample is uncertain. Each CDR3 is given with its conserved first and last residue. Each record gives: V gene, clone size, D gene, J gene, CDR3 DNA, CDR3 protein. A D gene is named only where the DNA matches it firmly. A row's size may be missing; if present it is once, few, many or a size class.

TRBV10-3	.	TRBD1	TRBJ2-7	TGTGCCATCAGCTCAGGACAGGGGTCACGATCCTACGAGCAGTACTTC	CAISSGQGSRSYEQYF
TRBV19	.	TRBD1	TRBJ1-3	TGTGCCAGCAGGCGACAGGGCTTTGGAAACACCATATATTTT	CASRRQGFGNTIYF
TRBV28	few	TRBD2	TRBJ2-1	TGTGCCAGCACCCCGACTAGCGGGGGGTCTGAGCAGTTCTTC	CASTPTSGGSEQFF
TRBV7-9	.	.	TRBJ1-1	TGTGCCAGCAGCCCTAACCGTGACAGGTTGGACACTGAAGCTTTCTTT	CASSPNRDRLDTEAFF
TRBV28	few	.	TRBJ1-1	TGTGCCAGCAGTTTATCGCAGGGTGGGACTGAAGCTTTCTTT	CASSLSQGGTEAFF
TRBV4-1	few	.	TRBJ2-3	TGCGCCAGCAGCCAATCGATGGCCAGGGGGGCCACAGATACGCAGTATTTT	CASSQSMARGATDTQYF
TRBV4-1	.	.	TRBJ2-4	TGCGCCAGCAGCCAAGGGCAGGGGTTAGCCAAAAACATTCAGTACTTC	CASSQGQGLAKNIQYF
TRBV2	few	.	TRBJ2-3	TGTGCCAGCAGTGCCGTGAGGGGCACAGATACGCAGTATTTT	CASSAVRGTDTQYF
TRBV2	.	TRBD1	TRBJ1-4	TGTGCCAGCAGTCTCGGGACAGCTCTTAATGAAAAACTGTTTTTT	CASSLGTALNEKLFF
TRBV5-5	.	.	TRBJ1-1	TGTGCCAGCAGCTTGGGAGGCATGAACACTGAAGCTTTCTTT	CASSLGGMNTEAFF
TRBV15	.	.	TRBJ1-1	TGTGCCACCAGCAGAGACGTCGGGAAGAACACTGAAGCTTTCTTT	CATSRDVGKNTEAFF
TRBV3-1/TRBV3-2	few	TRBD1	TRBJ1-1	TGTGCCAGCAGCCACCGACAGGGAGGTTTGAGGACTGAAGCTTTCTTT	CASSHRQGGLRTEAFF
TRBV5-1	.	.	TRBJ1-1	TGCGCCAGCAGCTTGGGATCGGGATTGAACACTGAAGCTTTCTTT	CASSLGSGLNTEAFF
TRBV2	once	.	TRBJ1-4	TGTGCCAGCAGCCGACAGAATAATGAAAAACTGTTTTTT	CASSRQNNEKLFF
TRBV11-3	once	.	TRBJ2-3	TGTGCCAGCCAGAGGAGGGGAACAGATACGCAGTATTTT	CASQRRGTDTQYF
TRBV6-2/TRBV6-3	.	.	TRBJ2-2	TGTGCCAGCAGCCCACCAGGGGCCTACGGGGAGCTGTTTTTT	CASSPPGAYGELFF
TRBV12-1	.	.	TRBJ1-2	TGTGCCAGCAGTTTTGGTCCAGGGGGGCAAAACTATGGCTACACCTTC	CASSFGPGGQNYGYTF
TRBV2	once	.	TRBJ2-2	TGTGCCAGCAGTGAAGCCCGGGTTGGGGAGCTGTTTTTT	CASSEARVGELFF
TRBV7-2	.	.	TRBJ1-5	TGTGCCAGCAGCTTAAGCGCTTTTCAGCCCCAGCATTTT	CASSLSAFQPQHF
TRBV10-2	.	TRBD1	TRBJ2-7	TGCGCCAGCACCCGGGACAGGGGTCGCTACGAGCAGTACTTC	CASTRDRGRYEQYF
TRBV6-1	.	.	TRBJ2-1	TGTGCCAGCAGCCCCGTGGGCTATGAGCAGTTCTTC	CASSPVGYEQFF
TRBV27	.	.	TRBJ1-1	TGTGCCAGCGTTCCTCGGGGCACTGAAGCTTTCTTT	CASVPRGTEAFF
TRBV6-4	.	.	TRBJ1-3	TGTGCCAGCAGGCTAGCAGCGGACTCTGGAAACACCATATATTTT	CASRLAADSGNTIYF
TRBV28	once	TRBD1	TRBJ2-3	TGTGCCAGCAGTTTATGGGCAGGGGGTAGCACAGATACGCAGTATTTT	CASSLWAGGSTDTQYF
TRBV12-5	.	TRBD1	TRBJ1-6	TGTGCTAGTGCCCGGAGGGGGACAGGGGTATCACCCCTCCACTTT	CASARRGTGVSPLHF
TRBV28	.	.	TRBJ1-2	TGTGCCAGCATGTCCAGCGTGGTAGGTGGCTACACCTTC	CASMSSVVGGYTF
TRBV2	.	TRBD1	TRBJ1-1	TGTGCCAGCATCCGGACAGGGGTCACTGAAGCTTTCTTT	CASIRTGVTEAFF
TRBV18	.	.	TRBJ1-5	TGTGCCAGCTCACCCGGGGAGGGGGGGCGCAATCAGCCCCAGCATTTT	CASSPGEGGRNQPQHF
TRBV5-1	.	TRBD1	TRBJ1-3	TGCGCCAGCAGCTTACAGGGGCAAGGAGGAAACACCATATATTTT	CASSLQGQGGNTIYF
TRBV6-6	.	.	TRBJ1-2	TGTGCCAGCAGACCGGGTGTAGGCTACACCTTC	CASRPGVGYTF
TRBV18	.	TRBD2	TRBJ2-1	TGTGCCAGCTCACCACCGTCTGCGGGGGGGCGGGATGAGCAGTTCTTC	CASSPPSAGGRDEQFF
TRBV7-9	.	TRBD1	TRBJ1-3	TGTGCCAGCAGCTTAGGACGACAGGGATCTTGGGGAAACACCATATATTTT	CASSLGRQGSWGNTIYF
TRBV7-9	few	TRBD1	TRBJ2-1	TGTGCCAGCAGCTTAGGGACAGGGGCTTCCCGAACAAACTACAATGAGCAGTTCTTC	CASSLGTGASRTNYNEQFF
TRBV9	.	TRBD1	TRBJ2-5	TGTGCCAGCAGCCCACCGGGGACAGGGTTACGGGAGACCCAGTACTTC	CASSPPGTGLRETQYF
TRBV6-2/TRBV6-3	.	TRBD2	TRBJ2-7	TGTGCCAGCAGTTACGCGGGGGGGTCCTCCTACGAGCAGTACTTC	CASSYAGGSSYEQYF
TRBV5-1	.	.	TRBJ1-4	TGCGCCAGCAGCTTGGGCTCGGCTAATGAAAAACTGTTTTTT	CASSLGSANEKLFF
TRBV5-6	.	TRBD1	TRBJ2-3	TGTGCCAGCAGCATCGGGACAGCTAGCACAGATACGCAGTATTTT	CASSIGTASTDTQYF
TRBV18	few	TRBD1	TRBJ2-7	TGTGCCAGCTCACTCATCGCTATCCGGGACAGGGGTCACGAGCAGTACTTC	CASSLIAIRDRGHEQYF
TRBV4-1	few	.	TRBJ1-4	TGCGCCAGCAGCCAGCAAGCGCTAGGGAGAACTAATGAAAAACTGTTTTTT	CASSQQALGRTNEKLFF
TRBV2	few	TRBD1	TRBJ2-2	TGTGCCAGCGGCGCGGACAGGTCAACGTTCGCGGCCGGGGAGCTGTTTTTT	CASGADRSTFAAGELFF
TRBV5-1	.	.	TRBJ2-7	TGCGCCAGCAGCCGCGACACCTACGAGCAGTACTTC	CASSRDTYEQYF
TRBV10-1	.	.	TRBJ2-3	TGCGCCAGCAGTGAGTCAACAGGTTCAGCCGATACGCAGTATTTT	CASSESTGSADTQYF
TRBV6-1	.	TRBD1	TRBJ1-6	TGTGCCAGCAGTGAACCGGGACAGGGAGGGTCACCCCTCCACTTT	CASSEPGQGGSPLHF
TRBV7-6	.	.	TRBJ2-1	TGTGCCAGCAGCCCCGCGGGGGCAGGGAATGAGCAGTTCTTC	CASSPAGAGNEQFF
TRBV27	.	TRBD1	TRBJ1-2	TGTGCCAGCAGTCCCTACGGACAGGCGGTTGGCGGCTACACCTTC	CASSPYGQAVGGYTF
TRBV7-8	.	TRBD1	TRBJ1-1	TGTGCCAGCAGCACCCGGGACAGGGTTTTCTCTGAAGCTTTCTTT	CASSTRDRVFSEAFF
TRBV29-1	.	TRBD1	TRBJ2-3	TGCAGCGTTGCCGTGGGTCAGGGGGCTGGGGATACGCAGTATTTT	CSVAVGQGAGDTQYF
TRBV7-2	.	TRBD2	TRBJ2-3	TGTGCCAGCAGCCCCGTCGGGACTAGCGGGGGCACAGATACGCAGTATTTT	CASSPVGTSGGTDTQYF
TRBV6-1	.	.	TRBJ2-3	TGTGCCAGCAGTGACGCGCCGAGAGCAGATACGCAGTATTTT	CASSDAPRADTQYF
TRBV28	.	TRBD1	TRBJ1-1	TGTGCCAGCGGAGACAGGGTAGGATACACTGAAGCTTTCTTT	CASGDRVGYTEAFF
TRBV20-1	.	.	TRBJ1-1	TGCAGTGCTCAGGGGAACACTGAAGCTTTCTTT	CSAQGNTEAFF